The 15 T cell receptor beta chains below were found in one sample sequenced in a study of PD-L1 blockade in urothelial cancer. Libraries were prepared by immunoSEQ multiplex PCR; TCRdb keeps only in-frame clonotypes and omits some of them. The sample has roughly 63,000 clones; 81% are singletons. Time point defined: pretreatment peripheral blood. This sample comprised PBMCs, obtained around atezolizumab (anti-PD-L1) treatment. These TCRs come from a man between 65 and 85 years old with urothelial cancer.

The rearrangement links TRBV11-3 to TRBJ2-1, with TRBD2 matching over 9 bases. There are 17 residues in the CDR3. Germline lookup yields CDR1 SGHNT and CDR2 YENEEA. V lost 3 bases, J lost 6 bases, and 12 bases stayed unmatched. The CDR3 DNA reads TGTGCCAGCAGCTTGCTCTTTGGTACTAGCGGGCGCAATGAGCAGTTCTTC. As protein: CASSLLFGTSGRNEQFF.

This clone appeared a single time. The genes are TRBV5-1 and TRBJ1-3; weak D call: TRBD1 (6 bases). The CDR3 totals 16 residues. CDR1 SGHRS and CDR2 YFSETQ come from the germline V gene. Trimming shortened V by 0 bases and J by 0 bases, and 10 bases separated the two germline ends. CDR3 in amino acids: CASSLAGQNSGNTIYF. In DNA, the CDR3 is TGCGCCAGCAGCTTGGCCGGACAGAACTCTGGAAACACCATATATTTT.

The CDR3 sequence is CAWSGGAEAFF. As DNA, the CDR3 is TGTGCCTGGAGCGGGGGGGCTGAAGCTTTCTTT. The chain has TRBV30 and TRBJ1-1; a possible D gene is TRBD1 (5 bases). Trimming removed 3 bases at V and 6 bases at J, with 8 bases between. Germline CDR1 and CDR2: GTSNPN and SVGIG (reference sequence). This CDR3 spans 11 amino acids.

This clone was observed a single time. The V and J genes are TRBV5-1 and TRBJ2-7; TRBD1 might be the D (5 bases). The length of the CDR3 is 14 residues. The germline gives CDR1 SGHRS, CDR2 YFSETQ. The V and J ends lost 3 bases and 2 bases respectively, with 12 bases between them. The CDR3 nucleotides are TGCGCCAGCAGCTCAGCAGGGTCCCCCTACGAGCAGTACTTC. Its translation is CASSSAGSPYEQYF. The variable domain in full, completed from reference TRBV5-1 and TRBJ2-7, reads KAGVTQTPRYLIKTRGQQVTLSCSPISGHRSVSWYQQTPGQGLQFLFEYFSETQRNKGNFPGRFSGRQFSNSRSEMNVSTLELGDSALYLCASSSAGSPYEQYFGPGTRLTVT.

The chain is built from TRBV29-1 and TRBJ1-2; TRBD1 matches at 12 bases. This CDR3 has 11 residues. J was trimmed by 8 bases and V by 7 bases; bases with no gene match: 2. CDR1 SQVTM and CDR2 ANQGSEA come from the germline V gene. The CDR3 sequence is CSAGTGGGYTF. CDR3 nucleotide sequence: TGCAGCGCAGGGACAGGGGGCGGCTACACCTTC.

The chain combines TRBV14 with TRBJ2-7; 10 bases match TRBD1. Germline-derived CDR1 and CDR2 are SGHDN and FVKESK. Germline trimming cut 6 bases from V and 5 bases from J; bases unmatched to any gene: 7. The CDR3 has 14 residues. The CDR3 DNA reads as TGTGCCAGCAGTGACAGGGGGCGCTTTAACGAGCAGTACTTC. It codes for CASSDRGRFNEQYF.

The chain is built from TRBV9 and TRBJ1-1, with unresolved D. This CDR3 has 15 amino acids. Looked up from germline, CDR1 is SGDLS and CDR2 is YYNGEE. V lost 0 bases and J lost 5, with 14 bases in between. The CDR3 reads CASSVEAWGGTEAFF. Here the CDR3 DNA reads TGTGCCAGCAGCGTAGAGGCGTGGGGAGGAACTGAAGCTTTCTTT.

The chain couples TRBV27 to TRBJ2-7, with TRBD1 identical over 7 bases. V shed 4 bases and J 6 bases; nucleotides not matched to a gene: 6. Germline-derived CDR1 and CDR2 are MNHEY and SMNVEV (reference sequence). This CDR3 comprises 13 residues. The CDR3 DNA sequence: TGTGCCAGCAGTTCCTTGACAGGGACCGAGCAGTACTTC. It codes for CASSSLTGTEQYF.

The chain carries TRBV7-6 and TRBJ2-1; 10 bases map to TRBD2. The CDR3 totals 19 residues. The J segment lost 3 bases and the V segment lost 5 bases, leaving 16 bases of the junction unmatched. Looked up from germline, CDR1 is SGHVS and CDR2 is FNYEAQ. In DNA, the CDR3 is TGTGCCAGCAGCCCAGCCCCGCGGAAGACTAGCGGGCTCTACAATGAGCAGTTCTTC. It specifies CASSPAPRKTSGLYNEQFF. Full variable domain (missing parts from reference TRBV7-6 and TRBJ2-1): GAGVSQSPRYKVTKRGQDVALRCDPISGHVSLYWYRQALGQGPEFLTYFNYEAQQDKSGLPNDRFSAERPEGSISTLTIQRTEQRDSAMYRCASSPAPRKTSGLYNEQFFGPGTRLTVL.

V is TRBV5-5 and J is TRBJ2-7; 9 bases are shared with TRBD1. From germline, CDR1 is SGHKS and CDR2 YYEKEE (reference sequence). V was clipped by 0 bases and J by 4 bases; unmatched bases: 14. CDR3 length equals 18 residues. CDR3 sequence reads: CASSLEARTGEGQYEQYF. DNA of the CDR3: TGTGCCAGCAGCTTGGAGGCCCGGACAGGGGAAGGTCAATACGAGCAGTACTTC.

The rearrangement links TRBV5-4 to TRBJ1-1; D possibly corresponds to TRBD1 (5 bases). V was cut by 2 bases and J by 0 bases, with 8 bases left in between. Germline-derived CDR1 and CDR2 are SGHNT and YYREEE (reference sequence). The length of the CDR3 is 14 residues. CDR3 region: CASSFWGMNTEAFF. CDR3 in DNA: TGTGCCAGCAGCTTTTGGGGCATGAACACTGAAGCTTTCTTT. The full variable domain, in which reference TRBV5-4 and TRBJ1-1 provide the parts outside the CDR3, is ETGVTQSPTHLIKTRGQQVTLRCSSQSGHNTVSWYQQALGQGPQFIFQYYREEENGRGNFPPRFSGLQFPNYSSELNVNALELDDSALYLCASSFWGMNTEAFFGQGTRLTVV.

The CDR3 sequence is CASKGYSGNTIYF. CDR3 DNA sequence: TGTGCCAGCAAGGGGTATTCTGGAAACACCATATATTTT. The chain combines TRBV9 with TRBJ1-3; D might be TRBD1 (5 bases). The CDR3 contains 13 residues. Trimming left V 6 bases short and J 1 base short, with 8 bases between. CDR1 and CDR2 (germline): SGDLS, YYNGEE.

This chain connects TRBV15 to TRBJ1-3; D is uncertain. Germline V CDR1 and CDR2: LNHNV, YYDKDF (reference sequence). V was shortened by 1 base and J by 4 bases, with 20 bases between the two germline ends. The CDR3 has 18 amino acids. The CDR3 loop is CATSRGAGRGIIGNTIYF. CDR3 DNA sequence: TGTGCCACCAGCAGAGGGGCAGGCCGGGGTATTATAGGAAACACCATATATTTT.

This chain connects TRBV4-2 to TRBJ2-5; no clear D gene. Trimming pared 1 base from V and 4 bases from J, leaving 10 bases between. There are 14 residues in the CDR3. Germline V gives CDR1 LGHNA, CDR2 YNFKEQ. In DNA, the CDR3 is TGTGCCAGCAGCCAAGGAGGTAGCACAGAGACCCAGTACTTC. The encoded protein is CASSQGGSTETQYF.

V gene TRBV6-6 combines with J gene TRBJ1-5, with 10 bases identical to TRBD1. J was trimmed by 6 bases and V by 0 bases; bases with no gene match: 2. The germline CDR1 and CDR2 sequences are MNHNY and SVGAGI (reference sequence). The CDR3 spans 15 residues. The CDR3 region has the DNA TGTGCCAGCAGTTACTCGGGACAGGGGAGTCAGCCCCAGCATTTT. Its translation: CASSYSGQGSQPQHF.